This entry lists 3 T cell receptor beta chains sequenced from one sample in a study of control samples from healthy donors and cancer patients. The method was immunoSEQ multiplex PCR; TCRdb's version includes in-frame clones alone and lacks a portion of them. The sample has around 7,000 clones; roughly 84% are singletons. What was sequenced was PBMCs. The origin of the receptors is a man in his 70s with lung cancer.

The chain carries TRBV24-1 and TRBJ2-2, with 10 bases fitting TRBD2. Germline V gene lookup returns CDR1 KGHDR and CDR2 SFDVKD. This CDR3 has 15 amino acids. J gave up 1 base and V 9 bases, and 4 bases lay outside the gene matches. This chain's CDR3 is CATGLAGGNTGELFF. The CDR3 DNA reads as TGTGCCACCGGATTAGCGGGAGGGAACACCGGGGAGCTGTTTTTT.

V is TRBV19 and J is TRBJ1-1; 9 nucleotides match TRBD1. This CDR3 is 15 amino acids long. The trim removed 7 bases at V and 1 base at J, leaving 7 bases unmatched. CDR1 LNHDA and CDR2 SQIVND come from the germline V gene (reference sequence). The CDR3 protein is CASMWDRATNTEAFF. CDR3 nucleotide sequence: TGTGCCAGTATGTGGGACAGGGCGACGAACACTGAAGCTTTCTTT.

In the case of this clone: At one end, the junction sequence differs from germline, possibly due to a read error. The chain couples TRBV19 to TRBJ2-7; 13 bases agree with TRBD2. The CDR3 is made up of 15 amino acids. From germline, CDR1 is LNHDA and CDR2 SQIVND (reference sequence). CDR3 bases: TGTGCCAGTAGTTCCGGGACTAGCGGGGTATACGGGCAGTACTTC. Translating it yields CASSSGTSGVYGQYF.